Each of the 8 T cell receptor beta chains below was sequenced from the same sample in a study of blood T cell repertoires in COVID-19. TCRdb's table, derived via immunoSEQ multiplex PCR, lists solely in-frame clones and lacks some. The data contain about 190,000 clones, around 76% of them seen just once; the ten biggest clones take up 7.8%. Sample: peripheral blood. The receptors derive from a woman between 55 and 75 years old with COVID-19, enrolled during active disease.

The gene calls are TRBV5-1 and TRBJ2-5, with D uncertain. The CDR3 extends over 14 amino acids. Germline V lookup: CDR1 SGHRS, CDR2 YFSETQ. With 4 bases removed from V and 1 base from J, the gap between germline ends came to 11 bases. CDR3 coding DNA: TGCGCCAGCAGCGCTGGCACAGTCCAAGAGACCCAGTACTTC. It is translated as CASSAGTVQETQYF. Drawing the rest from reference TRBV5-1 and TRBJ2-5, the complete variable domain is KAGVTQTPRYLIKTRGQQVTLSCSPISGHRSVSWYQQTPGQGLQFLFEYFSETQRNKGNFPGRFSGRQFSNSRSEMNVSTLELGDSALYLCASSAGTVQETQYFGPGTRLLVL.

The gene calls are TRBV7-2 and TRBJ1-2; 10 bases fit TRBD1. The CDR3 has 16 amino acids. V trimming: 5 bases; J trimming: 0 bases; junction bases outside the gene matches: 6. Per the germline V gene, CDR1 is SGHTA and CDR2 is FQGNSA. The DNA of the CDR3 is TGTGCCAGCAGCACCGTGACAGGGGGCACTAACTATGGCTACACCTTC. It yields the protein CASSTVTGGTNYGYTF.

The chain recombines TRBV10-2 with TRBJ2-5; TRBD2 matches 7 bases. Unmatched junction bases numbered 12, after V lost 3 bases and J lost 2 bases. CDR1 WSHSY and CDR2 SAAADI come from the germline V gene. The CDR3 runs to 17 residues. Written as DNA, the CDR3 is TGCGCCAGCAGTGACTTCCGGGACCGGCGGGGGCAAGAGACCCAGTACTTC. Translated: CASSDFRDRRGQETQYF.

This clone was picked up one time. V usage is TRBV25-1 and J usage is TRBJ2-1; 10 nucleotides agree with TRBD2. The CDR3 spans 15 residues. J gave up 5 bases and V 3 bases, and 4 bases lay outside the gene matches. The V gene's germline CDR1 is MGHDK and CDR2 SYGVNS. The CDR3 nucleotides are TGTGCCAGCAGTGACCTAGCGGGGGCCGACAATGAGCAGTTCTTC. Its protein product is CASSDLAGADNEQFF.

J is TRBJ1-5 and V is TRBV3-1 (or the pseudogene TRBV3-2); tentative D call: TRBD1 (5 bases). Germline CDR1 LGHDT, CDR2 YNNKEL (reference sequence). This CDR3 contains 13 residues. Trimming stripped 3 bases from V and 5 bases from J, with 8 bases between. The CDR3 bases are TGTGCCAGCAGCCAGATGACAGATCAGCCCCAGCATTTT. Protein: CASSQMTDQPQHF.

This chain links TRBV12-3 or TRBV12-4 with TRBJ2-2; a possible D gene is TRBD1 (6 bases). The CDR3 sequence is 13 residues long. Trimming removed 2 bases from V and 9 bases from J, with 10 bases in between. CDR3 loop: CASSLQGSRELFF. For the CDR3, the DNA is TGTGCCAGCAGTTTACAGGGGAGCCGGGAGCTGTTTTTT.

The genes are TRBV27 and TRBJ1-1; 11 bases align to TRBD1. CDR1 and CDR2 (germline): MNHEY, SMNVEV (reference sequence). Trimming took 6 bases from V and 6 from J; bases not matched to a gene: 3. This CDR3 is 13 amino acids long. CDR3 residues: CASSKGQGAEAFF. The CDR3 region has the DNA TGTGCCAGCAGCAAGGGACAGGGGGCTGAAGCTTTCTTT.

This clone was seen a few times. The V and J genes are TRBV28 and TRBJ2-7; D possibly corresponds to TRBD2 (5 bases). Looked up from germline, CDR1 is MDHEN and CDR2 is SYDVKM. Trimming shortened V by 10 bases and J by 5 bases, and 15 bases separated the two germline ends. This CDR3 contains 12 residues. The CDR3 nucleotides read TGTGCCACCAGGAATGCGGGCCACGAGCAGTACTTC. This gives the protein CATRNAGHEQYF.